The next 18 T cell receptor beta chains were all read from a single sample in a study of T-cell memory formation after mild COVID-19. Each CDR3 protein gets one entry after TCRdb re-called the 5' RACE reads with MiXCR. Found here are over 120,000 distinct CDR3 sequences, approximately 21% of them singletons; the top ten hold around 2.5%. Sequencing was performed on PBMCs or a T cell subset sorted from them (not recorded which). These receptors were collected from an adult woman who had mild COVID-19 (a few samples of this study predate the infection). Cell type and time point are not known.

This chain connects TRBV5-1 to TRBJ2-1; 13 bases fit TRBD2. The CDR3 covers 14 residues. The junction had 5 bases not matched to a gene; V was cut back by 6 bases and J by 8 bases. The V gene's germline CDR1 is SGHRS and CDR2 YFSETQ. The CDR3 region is CASTTSGRADEQFF. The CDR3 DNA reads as TGCGCCAGCACCACTAGCGGGAGGGCCGATGAGCAGTTCTTC.

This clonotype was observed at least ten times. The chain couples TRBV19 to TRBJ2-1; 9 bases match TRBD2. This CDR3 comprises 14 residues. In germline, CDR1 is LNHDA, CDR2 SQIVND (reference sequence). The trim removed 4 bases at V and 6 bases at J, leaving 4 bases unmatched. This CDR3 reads CASSSGRVFNEQFF. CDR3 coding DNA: TGTGCCAGTAGTAGCGGGAGGGTATTCAATGAGCAGTTCTTC.

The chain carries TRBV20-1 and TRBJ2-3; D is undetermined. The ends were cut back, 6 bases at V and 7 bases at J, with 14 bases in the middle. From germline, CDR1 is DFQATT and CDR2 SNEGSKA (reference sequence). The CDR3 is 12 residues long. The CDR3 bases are TGCAGTGCCCTAGAGGTGGGATATACGCAGTATTTT. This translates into CSALEVGYTQYF.

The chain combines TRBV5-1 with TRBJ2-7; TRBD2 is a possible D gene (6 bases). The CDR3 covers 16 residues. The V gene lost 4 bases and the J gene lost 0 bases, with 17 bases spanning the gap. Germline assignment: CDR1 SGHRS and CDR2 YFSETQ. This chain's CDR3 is CASSPDSGTHSYEQYF. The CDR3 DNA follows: TGCGCCAGCAGCCCAGACTCCGGGACTCACTCCTACGAGCAGTACTTC.

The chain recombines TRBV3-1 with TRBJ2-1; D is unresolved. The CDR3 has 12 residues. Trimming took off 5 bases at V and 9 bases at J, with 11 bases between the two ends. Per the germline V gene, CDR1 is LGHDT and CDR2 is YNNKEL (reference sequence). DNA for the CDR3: TGTGCCAGCAGCTCAAGCTTTGGTGAGCAGTTCTTC. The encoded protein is CASSSSFGEQFF.

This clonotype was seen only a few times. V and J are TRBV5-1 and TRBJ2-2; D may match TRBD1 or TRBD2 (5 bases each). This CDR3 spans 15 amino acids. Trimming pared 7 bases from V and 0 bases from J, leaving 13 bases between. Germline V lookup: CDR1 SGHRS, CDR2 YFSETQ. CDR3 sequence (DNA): TGCGCCAGCGGGACGGCCAATACGAACACCGGGGAGCTGTTTTTT. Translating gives CASGTANTNTGELFF.

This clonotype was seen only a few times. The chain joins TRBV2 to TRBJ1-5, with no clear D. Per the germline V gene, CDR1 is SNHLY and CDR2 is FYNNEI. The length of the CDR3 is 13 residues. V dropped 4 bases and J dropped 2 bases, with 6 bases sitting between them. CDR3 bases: TGTGCCAGCAGTGCCGAGGGCAATCAGCCCCAGCATTTT. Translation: CASSAEGNQPQHF.

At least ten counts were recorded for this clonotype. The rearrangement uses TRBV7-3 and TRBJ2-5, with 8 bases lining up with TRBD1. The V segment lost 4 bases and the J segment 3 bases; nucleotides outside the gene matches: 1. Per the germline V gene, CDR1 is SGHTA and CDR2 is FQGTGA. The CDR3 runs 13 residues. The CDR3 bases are TGTGCCAGCAGCTCGACAGGGGAAGAGACCCAGTACTTC. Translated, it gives CASSSTGEETQYF.

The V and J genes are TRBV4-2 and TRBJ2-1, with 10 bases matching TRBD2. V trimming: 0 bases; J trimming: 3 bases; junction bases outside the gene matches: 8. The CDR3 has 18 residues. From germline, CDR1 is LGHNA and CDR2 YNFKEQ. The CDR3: CASSQDWASGGLYNEQFF. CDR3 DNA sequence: TGTGCCAGCAGCCAAGATTGGGCTAGCGGGGGACTCTACAATGAGCAGTTCTTC.

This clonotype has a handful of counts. CDR3 DNA sequence: TGCAGCGTAGGGGACCCAAGAAACATTCAGTACTTC. Its translation is CSVGDPRNIQYF. The chain has TRBV29-1 and TRBJ2-4; D tentatively reads TRBD1 or TRBD2 (5 bases each). Germline V gene lookup returns CDR1 SQVTM and CDR2 ANQGSEA. There are 12 residues in the CDR3. Trimming left V 6 bases short and J 6 bases short, with 12 bases between.

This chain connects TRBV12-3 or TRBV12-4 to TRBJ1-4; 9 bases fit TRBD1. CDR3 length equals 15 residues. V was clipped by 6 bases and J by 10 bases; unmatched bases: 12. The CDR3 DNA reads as TGTGCCAGCAGCCATCGTGGGACAGGGCCCGGAAAACTGTTTTTT. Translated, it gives CASSHRGTGPGKLFF.

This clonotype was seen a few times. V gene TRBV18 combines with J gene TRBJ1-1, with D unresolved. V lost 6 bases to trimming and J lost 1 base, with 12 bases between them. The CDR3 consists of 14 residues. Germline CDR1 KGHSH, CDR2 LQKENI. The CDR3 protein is CASSPIKRNTEAFF. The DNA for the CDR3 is TGTGCCAGCTCCCCGATAAAGCGGAACACTGAAGCTTTCTTT.

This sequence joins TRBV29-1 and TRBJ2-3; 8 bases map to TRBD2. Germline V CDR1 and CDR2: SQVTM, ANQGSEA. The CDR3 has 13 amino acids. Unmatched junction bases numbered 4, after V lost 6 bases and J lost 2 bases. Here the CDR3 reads CSVLAVPTDTQYF. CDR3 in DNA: TGCAGCGTACTAGCGGTGCCCACAGATACGCAGTATTTT.

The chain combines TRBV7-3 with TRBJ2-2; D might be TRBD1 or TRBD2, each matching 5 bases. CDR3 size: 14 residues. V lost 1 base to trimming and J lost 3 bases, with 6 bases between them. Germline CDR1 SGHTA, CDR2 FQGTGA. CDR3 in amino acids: CASSLMGDTGELFF. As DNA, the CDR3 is TGTGCCAGCAGCTTAATGGGGGACACCGGGGAGCTGTTTTTT.

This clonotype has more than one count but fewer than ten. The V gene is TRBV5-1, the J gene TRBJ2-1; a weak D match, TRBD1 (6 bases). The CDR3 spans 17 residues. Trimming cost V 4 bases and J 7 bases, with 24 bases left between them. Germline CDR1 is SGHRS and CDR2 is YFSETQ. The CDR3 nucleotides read TGCGCCAGCAGCCCTCTTTATAGGGCAGGAAGGGGGAATGAGCAGTTCTTC. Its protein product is CASSPLYRAGRGNEQFF.

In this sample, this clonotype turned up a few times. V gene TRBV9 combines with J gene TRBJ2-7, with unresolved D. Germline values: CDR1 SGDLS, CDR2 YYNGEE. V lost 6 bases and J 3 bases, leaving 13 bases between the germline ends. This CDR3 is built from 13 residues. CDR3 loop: CASNRAADYEQYF. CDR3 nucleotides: TGTGCCAGCAACCGAGCCGCGGACTACGAGCAGTACTTC.

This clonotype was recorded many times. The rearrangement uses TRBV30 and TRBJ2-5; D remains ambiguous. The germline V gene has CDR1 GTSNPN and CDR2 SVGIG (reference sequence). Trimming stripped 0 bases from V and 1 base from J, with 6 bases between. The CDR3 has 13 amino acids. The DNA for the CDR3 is TGTGCCTGGAGTGTGGGGATCCAAGAGACCCAGTACTTC. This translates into CAWSVGIQETQYF.

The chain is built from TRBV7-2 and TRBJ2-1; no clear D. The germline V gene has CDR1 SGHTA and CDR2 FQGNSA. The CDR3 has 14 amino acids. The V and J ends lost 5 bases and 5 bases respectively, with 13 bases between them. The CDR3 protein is CASSRPGGNNEQFF. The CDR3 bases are TGTGCCAGCAGCCGCCCGGGTGGAAACAATGAGCAGTTCTTC.